The source of this T cell receptor (beta chain) is a study of long-term antiretroviral therapy in people with HIV. Assay version v3.0 of immunoSEQ was used, and it was run at survey level. Assay: immunoSEQ multiplex PCR; the TCRdb copy retains only in-frame clones and omits some. The table lists some 25,000 clones, about four fifths of them singletons. Germline V gives CDR1 MNHEY, CDR2 SVGAGI. The CDR3 spans 11 residues. With 2 bases removed from V and 6 bases from J, the gap between germline ends came to 4 bases. The source was unsorted PBMCs, collected 0.7 years before starting antiretroviral therapy. This receptor was taken from a man aged 30 to 45 with HIV. The rearrangement joins TRBV6-5 to TRBJ1-1; unclear D gene. The CDR3 protein is CASSYGPEAFF. CDR3 nucleotide sequence: TGTGCCAGCAGTTACGGCCCTGAAGCTTTCTTT.